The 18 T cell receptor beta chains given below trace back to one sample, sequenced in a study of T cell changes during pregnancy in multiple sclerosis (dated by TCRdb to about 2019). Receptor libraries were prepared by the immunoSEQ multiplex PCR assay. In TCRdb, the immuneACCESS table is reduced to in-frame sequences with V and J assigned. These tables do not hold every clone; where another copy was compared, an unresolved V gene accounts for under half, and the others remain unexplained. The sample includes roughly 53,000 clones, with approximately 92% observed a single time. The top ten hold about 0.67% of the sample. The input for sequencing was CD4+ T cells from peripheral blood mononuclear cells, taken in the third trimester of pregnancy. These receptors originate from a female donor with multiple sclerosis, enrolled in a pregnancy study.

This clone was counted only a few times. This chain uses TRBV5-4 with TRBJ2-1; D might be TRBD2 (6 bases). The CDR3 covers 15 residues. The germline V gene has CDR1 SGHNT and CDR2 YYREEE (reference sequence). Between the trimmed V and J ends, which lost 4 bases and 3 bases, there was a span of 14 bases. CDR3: CASSLGGVFYNEQFF. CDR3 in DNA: TGTGCCAGCAGCCTGGGCGGGGTTTTCTACAATGAGCAGTTCTTC.

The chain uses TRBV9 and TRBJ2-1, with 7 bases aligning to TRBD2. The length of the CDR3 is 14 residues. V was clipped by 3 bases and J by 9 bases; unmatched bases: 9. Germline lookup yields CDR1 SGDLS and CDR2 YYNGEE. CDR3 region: CASSGLAVWSEQFF. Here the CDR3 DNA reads TGTGCCAGCAGCGGTCTAGCGGTGTGGAGTGAGCAGTTCTTC.

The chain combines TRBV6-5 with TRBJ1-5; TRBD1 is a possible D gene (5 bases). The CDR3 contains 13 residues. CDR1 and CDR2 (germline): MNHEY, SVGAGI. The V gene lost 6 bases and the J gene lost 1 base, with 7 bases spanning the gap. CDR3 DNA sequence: TGTGCCAGCAGGCGGGACAGCAATCAGCCCCAGCATTTT. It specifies CASRRDSNQPQHF.

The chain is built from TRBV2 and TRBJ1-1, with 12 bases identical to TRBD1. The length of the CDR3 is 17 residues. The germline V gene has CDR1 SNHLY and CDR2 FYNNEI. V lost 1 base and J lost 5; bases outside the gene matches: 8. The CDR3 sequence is CASSEGVGQGARTEAFF. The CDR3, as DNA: TGTGCCAGCAGTGAAGGGGTGGGACAGGGGGCAAGGACTGAAGCTTTCTTT.

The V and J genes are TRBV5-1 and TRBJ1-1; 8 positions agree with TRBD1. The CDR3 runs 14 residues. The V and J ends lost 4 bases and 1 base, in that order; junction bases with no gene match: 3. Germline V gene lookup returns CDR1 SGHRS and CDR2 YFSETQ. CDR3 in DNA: TGCGCCAGCAGCGGCGGACAGGGGAACACTGAAGCTTTCTTT. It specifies CASSGGQGNTEAFF.

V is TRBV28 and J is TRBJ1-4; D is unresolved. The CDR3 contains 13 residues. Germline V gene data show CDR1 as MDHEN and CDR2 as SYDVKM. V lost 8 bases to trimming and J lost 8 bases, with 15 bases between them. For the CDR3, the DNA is TGTGCCAGCGGGTCCCCCACGGAGGAAAAACTGTTTTTT. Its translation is CASGSPTEEKLFF.

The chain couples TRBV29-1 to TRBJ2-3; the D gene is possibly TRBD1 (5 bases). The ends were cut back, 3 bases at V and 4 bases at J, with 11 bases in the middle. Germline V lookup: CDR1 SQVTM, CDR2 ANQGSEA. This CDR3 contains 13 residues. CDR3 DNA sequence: TGCAGCGTTGAGATCAGGGTGGCAGATACGCAGTATTTT. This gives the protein CSVEIRVADTQYF.

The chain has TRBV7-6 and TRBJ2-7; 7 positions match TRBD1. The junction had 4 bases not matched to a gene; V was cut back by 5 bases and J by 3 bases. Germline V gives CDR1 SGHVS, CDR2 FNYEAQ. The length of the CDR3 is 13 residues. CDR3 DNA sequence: TGTGCCAGCAGCATCGACAGGGACTACGAGCAGTACTTC. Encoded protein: CASSIDRDYEQYF.

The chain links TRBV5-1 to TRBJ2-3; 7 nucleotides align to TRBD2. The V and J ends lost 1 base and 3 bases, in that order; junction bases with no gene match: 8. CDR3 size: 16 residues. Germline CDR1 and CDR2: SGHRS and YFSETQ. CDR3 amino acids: CASSLKAGASTDTQYF. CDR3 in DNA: TGCGCCAGCAGCTTGAAGGCGGGAGCTAGTACAGATACGCAGTATTTT.

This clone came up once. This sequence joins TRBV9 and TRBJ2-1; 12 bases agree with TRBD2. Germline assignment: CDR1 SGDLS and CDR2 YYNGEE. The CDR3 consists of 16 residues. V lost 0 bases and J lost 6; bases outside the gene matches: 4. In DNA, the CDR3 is TGTGCCAGCAGCGTAGGTGCTAGCGGGGGGGGCAATGAGCAGTTCTTC. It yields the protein CASSVGASGGGNEQFF.

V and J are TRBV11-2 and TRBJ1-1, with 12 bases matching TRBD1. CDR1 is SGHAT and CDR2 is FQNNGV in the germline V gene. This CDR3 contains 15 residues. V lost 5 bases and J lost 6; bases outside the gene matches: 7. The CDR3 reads CASSLGTGGISEAFF. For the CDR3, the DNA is TGTGCCAGCAGCCTAGGGACAGGGGGCATTTCTGAAGCTTTCTTT.

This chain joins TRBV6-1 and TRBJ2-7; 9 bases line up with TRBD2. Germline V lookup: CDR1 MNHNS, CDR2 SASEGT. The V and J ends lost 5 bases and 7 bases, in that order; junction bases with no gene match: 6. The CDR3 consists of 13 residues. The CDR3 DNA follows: TGTGCCAGCAGTAAGCGGGAGGCGGGGGAGCAGTACTTC. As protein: CASSKREAGEQYF.

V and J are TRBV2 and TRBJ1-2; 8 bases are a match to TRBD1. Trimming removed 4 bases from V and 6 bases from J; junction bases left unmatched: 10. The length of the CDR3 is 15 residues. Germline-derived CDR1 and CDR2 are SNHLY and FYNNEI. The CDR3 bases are TGTGCCAGCAGTGGAGCTTCAGGGGGCAGAGATGGCTACACCTTC. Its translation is CASSGASGGRDGYTF. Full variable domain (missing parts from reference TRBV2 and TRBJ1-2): EPEVTQTPSHQVTQMGQEVILRCVPISNHLYFYWYRQILGQKVEFLVSFYNNEISEKSEIFDDQFSVERPDGSNFTLKIRSTKLEDSAMYFCASSGASGGRDGYTFGSGTRLTVV.

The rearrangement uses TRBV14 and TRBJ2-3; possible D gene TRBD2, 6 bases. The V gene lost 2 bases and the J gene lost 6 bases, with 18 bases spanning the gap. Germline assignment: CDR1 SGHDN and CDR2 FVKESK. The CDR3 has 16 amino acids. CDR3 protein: CASSQLAALNLDTQYF. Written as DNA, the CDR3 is TGTGCCAGCAGCCAATTAGCGGCTTTGAACTTGGATACGCAGTATTTT.

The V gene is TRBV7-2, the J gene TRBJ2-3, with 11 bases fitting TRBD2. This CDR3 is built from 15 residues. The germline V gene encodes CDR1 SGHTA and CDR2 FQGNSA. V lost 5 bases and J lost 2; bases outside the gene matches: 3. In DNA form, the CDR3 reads TGTGCCAGCAGCCGACTAGCGGGAACCACAGATACGCAGTATTTT. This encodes CASSRLAGTTDTQYF.

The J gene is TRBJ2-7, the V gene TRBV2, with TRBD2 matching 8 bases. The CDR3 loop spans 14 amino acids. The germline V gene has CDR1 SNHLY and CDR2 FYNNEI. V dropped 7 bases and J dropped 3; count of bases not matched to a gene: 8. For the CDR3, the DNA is TGTGCCAGCACCCTCGGGAGGGTGAACTACGAGCAGTACTTC. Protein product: CASTLGRVNYEQYF.

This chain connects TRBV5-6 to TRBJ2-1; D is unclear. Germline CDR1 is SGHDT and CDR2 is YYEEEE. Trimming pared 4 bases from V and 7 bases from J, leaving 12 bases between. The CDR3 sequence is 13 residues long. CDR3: CASSADFRNEQFF. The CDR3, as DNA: TGTGCCAGCAGCGCCGATTTCCGGAATGAGCAGTTCTTC.

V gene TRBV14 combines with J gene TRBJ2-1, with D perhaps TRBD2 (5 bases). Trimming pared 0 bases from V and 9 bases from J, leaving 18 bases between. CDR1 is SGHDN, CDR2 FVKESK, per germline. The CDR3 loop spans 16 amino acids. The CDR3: CASSQERWRGGGEQFF. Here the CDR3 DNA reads TGTGCCAGCAGCCAAGAAAGGTGGCGAGGAGGTGGTGAGCAGTTCTTC.